Following are 13 T cell receptor beta chains from one sample sequenced in a study of tumor and adjacent non-tumor tissue in lung cancer. Three rounds of nested PCR, following a modified ARM-PCR protocol, produced the TCRbeta library. TCRdb reanalysed the multiplex PCR reads using MiXCR and keeps one entry per CDR3 protein. This sample yields approximately 150,000 distinct CDR3 sequences, of which approximately 70% are seen a single time; around a sixth belongs to the top ten. RNA was extracted from bulk tissue without any cell sorting. The sequencing sample was made of lung tumor tissue. The receptors were sampled from a man aged 55 to 70 with small cell lung cancer.

The table lists this clonotype with many counts. The chain links TRBV6-1 to TRBJ2-3; D remains unclear. Deletions cut 0 bases from V and 3 bases from J, with 22 bases between. This CDR3 has 19 residues. Germline V lookup: CDR1 MNHNS, CDR2 SASEGT. The CDR3 here is CASSEASILGAGATDTQYF. CDR3 nucleotide sequence: TGTGCCAGCAGTGAAGCTTCGATTTTGGGCGCTGGTGCAACAGATACGCAGTATTTT.

Points on this clonotype: This clone may be a read error of a much larger clone one base away. The J gene is TRBJ2-2, the V gene TRBV10-2; 8 nucleotides align to TRBD2. This CDR3 is built from 16 residues. Germline V gene sequence: CDR1 WSHSY, CDR2 SAAADI. This chain's CDR3 is CASRKTRRGDTWELFF. CDR3 nucleotide sequence: TGCGCCAGCAGAAAAACCCGGCGGGGGGACACCTGGGAGCTGTTTTTT.

In regard to this clonotype: A much larger clonotype is one base distant, so this may be a read error. This sequence joins TRBV4-2 and TRBJ2-2, with TRBD2 as a possible D gene (6 bases). Germline values: CDR1 LGHNA, CDR2 YNFKEQ. CDR3 length: 15 residues. V gave up 1 base and J gave up 4 bases, with 10 bases separating them. In DNA form, the CDR3 reads TGTGCCAGCAGCCAAGGACTAGGATGCACCGGGGAGCTGTTTTTT. Amino acid sequence: CASSQGLGCTGELFF.

This clonotype has only a few counts. V is TRBV20-1 and J is TRBJ2-3; maybe TRBD1 (5 bases). V lost 5 bases, J lost 2 bases, and 11 bases lay in between. The germline V gene has CDR1 DFQATT and CDR2 SNEGSKA (reference sequence). The CDR3 covers 13 residues. The CDR3 region has the DNA TGCAGTGCTGGTCGACAGTCCACAGATACGCAGTATTTT. Translation gives CSAGRQSTDTQYF.

The chain is built from TRBV4-1 and TRBJ1-5; D gene unclear. Trimming stripped 7 bases from V and 6 bases from J, with 16 bases between. The CDR3 spans 14 residues. Germline loops: CDR1 MGHRA, CDR2 YSYEKL. The CDR3 reads CASNAGGYAQPQHF. The DNA for the CDR3 is TGCGCCAGCAACGCGGGAGGATATGCTCAGCCCCAGCATTTT.

This clonotype was counted a few times. The rearrangement joins TRBV12-3 or TRBV12-4 to TRBJ1-4, with D possibly being TRBD1 (5 bases). There are 14 residues in the CDR3. Deletions cut 2 bases from V and 7 bases from J, with 11 bases between. The CDR3 loop reads CASSLRGVGEKLFF. CDR3 nucleotides: TGTGCCAGCAGTTTAAGAGGGGTGGGTGAAAAACTGTTTTTT.

This clonotype was seen only a few times. This chain links TRBV20-1 with TRBJ1-3; D is undetermined. Germline CDR1 is DFQATT and CDR2 is SNEGSKA (reference sequence). This CDR3 comprises 13 residues. V lost 0 bases to trimming and J lost 7 bases, with 10 bases between them. The CDR3 sequence is CSARENPGNTIYF. The CDR3 DNA reads TGCAGTGCTAGAGAAAACCCCGGGAACACCATATATTTT.

The rearrangement links TRBV28 to TRBJ1-1, with D maybe TRBD1 (5 bases). Trimming left V 5 bases short and J 10 bases short, with 17 bases between. Looked up from germline, CDR1 is MDHEN and CDR2 is SYDVKM. The length of the CDR3 is 13 residues. The CDR3: CASSRDFFKGAFF. CDR3 sequence (DNA): TGTGCCAGCAGTCGGGACTTCTTCAAGGGAGCTTTCTTT.

The V gene is TRBV6-5, the J gene TRBJ2-1, with TRBD2 identical over 10 bases. The junction had 11 bases not matched to a gene; V was cut back by 0 bases and J by 0 bases. This CDR3 is built from 20 residues. Germline V gene data show CDR1 as MNHEY and CDR2 as SVGAGI. The DNA for the CDR3 is TGTGCCAGCAGTTACTCGAGGTCTAGCGGGAGTCCTCGCTCCTACAATGAGCAGTTCTTC. It is translated as CASSYSRSSGSPRSYNEQFF.

In the case of this clonotype: A much larger clone sits a single nucleotide away, making a read error possible. The V gene is TRBV5-6, the J gene TRBJ1-2, with D perhaps TRBD1 (5 bases). V was trimmed by 4 bases and J by 7 bases, leaving 17 bases between them. This CDR3 comprises 14 residues. Germline V gives CDR1 SGHDT, CDR2 YYEEEE. In DNA form, the CDR3 reads TGTGCCAGCAGCCCGGGCAGGGTGAGCTTTGGCTACACCTTC. As protein: CASSPGRVSFGYTF.

The sample holds one count of this clonotype. The chain joins TRBV20-1 to TRBJ2-4; TRBD1 or TRBD2 may be the D gene (6 bases each). The CDR3 runs 13 residues. Germline-derived CDR1 and CDR2 are DFQATT and SNEGSKA (reference sequence). The ends were cut back, 6 bases at V and 7 bases at J, with 16 bases in the middle. The CDR3 loop is CSAPEGGSNIQYF. Here the CDR3 DNA reads TGCAGTGCCCCAGAGGGGGGAAGCAACATTCAGTACTTC.

This clonotype was seen only once. Because the CDR3 is missing its conserved closing phenylalanine or tryptophan, this is likely a read error. It is unclear where the CDR3 begins or ends on the DNA, so no DNA is shown, and the CDR3 is as TCRdb lists it. CDR3 amino acids: CASIVTGTQEYL. J is TRBJ2-5 and V is TRBV11-2; TRBD1 is the table's D call, not checked against the DNA. The CDR3 comprises 12 residues, both ends counted. Germline V gene data show CDR1 as SGHAT and CDR2 as FQNNGV.

Concerning this clonotype itself: At one end, the junction sequence differs from germline, possibly due to a read error. The chain links TRBV20-1 to TRBJ1-6; no clear D. The CDR3 totals 16 residues. Germline CDR1 DFQATT, CDR2 SNEGSKA (reference sequence). CDR3 in DNA: TGCAGTACCACTAAGAGAAAGTGCTCCTATGATTCACCCCTCCACTTT. Translating it yields CSTTKRKCSYDSPLHF.